This TCR beta chain stems from a study of graft-versus-host responses after intestinal transplantation. Findings of the study overall: Present in recipient marrow, GvH clones included some that appeared first in ileum or blood. Circulating GvH clones peaking coincided with falling HvG clones soon after transplant. High graft-versus-host to host-versus-graft clonal ratios were seen in allografts of patients with graft-donor T cell macrochimerism.

V lost 3 bases and J 0 bases, leaving 15 bases between the germline ends. Germline CDR1 and CDR2: SGHNT and YENEEA. There are 17 residues in the CDR3. Comments on this clone: What it binds is not known.

Sequenced by immunoSEQ multiplex PCR; TCRdb stores in-frame clones only, minus some. In the table there are more than 85,000 clones, 85% to 95% of which are singletons. This receptor was obtained from a human donor who was the organ donor for an intestinal transplant. The chain has TRBV11-3 and TRBJ2-1; tentatively, D is TRBD1 (5 bases). This specimen was unstimulated CD8+ T cells sorted from spleen or lymph node cells, taken before transplant. This CDR3 reads CASSFPRTGVSYNEQFF. As DNA, the CDR3 is TGTGCCAGCAGCTTTCCCCGAACAGGAGTCTCCTACAATGAGCAGTTCTTC.